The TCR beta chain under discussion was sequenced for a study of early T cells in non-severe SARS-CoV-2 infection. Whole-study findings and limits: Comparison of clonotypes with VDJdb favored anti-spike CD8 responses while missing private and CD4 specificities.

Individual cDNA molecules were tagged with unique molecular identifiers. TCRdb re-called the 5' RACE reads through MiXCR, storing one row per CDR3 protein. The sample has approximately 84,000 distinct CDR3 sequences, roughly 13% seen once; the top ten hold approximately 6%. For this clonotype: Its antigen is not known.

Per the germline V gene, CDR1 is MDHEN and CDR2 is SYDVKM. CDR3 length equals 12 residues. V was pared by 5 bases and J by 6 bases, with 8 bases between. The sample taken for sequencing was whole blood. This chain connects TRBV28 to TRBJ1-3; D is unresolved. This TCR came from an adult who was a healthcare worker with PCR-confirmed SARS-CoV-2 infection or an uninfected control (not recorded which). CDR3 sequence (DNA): TGTGCCAGCAGTGACGACGAAAACACCATATATTTT. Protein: CASSDDENTIYF.